This T cell receptor (beta chain) was captured by sequencing in a study of Graves' ophthalmopathy and Graves' hyperthyroidism. Across the whole study: Hyperthyroidism is called stable when no ophthalmopathy develops within 18 months of follow-up. Study observations and caveats: It was with about 71% sensitivity and under 85% specificity that the model predicted ophthalmopathy progression.

Amplifying from RNA transcripts, the study obtained TCR beta CDR3 regions. RT-PCR with HTBI primers came first, then second-round multiplex PCR. MiXCR was run by TCRdb on the multiplex PCR reads, yielding one entry per CDR3 protein. The sample yields over a million distinct CDR3 sequences, less than 45% seen once. The CDR3 extends over 14 amino acids. Trimming removed 7 bases from V and 2 bases from J, with 9 bases in between. CDR1 and CDR2 (germline): SNHLY, FYNNEI. This clonotype was observed many times. Its specificity is not known. The TCR comes from an adult man with Graves' hyperthyroidism. The chain links TRBV2 to TRBJ2-6; TRBD1 is a possible D gene (5 bases). Sequencing used peripheral blood or thyroid tissue (not recorded which). CDR3 DNA: TGTGCCAGCAAAGGGGAAACTGGGGCCAACGTCCTGACTTTC. This translates into CASKGETGANVLTF.